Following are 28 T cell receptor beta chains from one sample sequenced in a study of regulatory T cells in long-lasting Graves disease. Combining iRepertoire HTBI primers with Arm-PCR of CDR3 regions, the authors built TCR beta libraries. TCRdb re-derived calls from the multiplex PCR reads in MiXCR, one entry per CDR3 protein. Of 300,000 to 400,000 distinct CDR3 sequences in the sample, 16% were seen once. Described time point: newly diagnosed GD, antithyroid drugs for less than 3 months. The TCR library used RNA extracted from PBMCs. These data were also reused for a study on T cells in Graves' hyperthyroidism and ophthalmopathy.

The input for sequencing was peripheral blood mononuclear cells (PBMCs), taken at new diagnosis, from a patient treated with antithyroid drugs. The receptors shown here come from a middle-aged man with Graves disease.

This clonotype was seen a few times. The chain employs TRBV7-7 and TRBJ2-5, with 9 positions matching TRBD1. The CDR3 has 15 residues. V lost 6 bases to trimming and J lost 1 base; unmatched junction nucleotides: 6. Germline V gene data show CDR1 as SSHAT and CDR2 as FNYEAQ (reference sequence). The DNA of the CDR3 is TGTGCCAGCAGTCCCACAGGGGGCCTCCAAGAGACCCAGTACTTC. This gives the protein CASSPTGGLQETQYF. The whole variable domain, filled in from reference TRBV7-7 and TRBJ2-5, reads GAGVSQSPRYKVTKRGQDVTLRCDPISSHATLYWYQQALGQGPEFLTYFNYEAQPDKSGLPSDRFSAERPEGSISTLTIQRTEQRDSAMYRCASSPTGGLQETQYFGPGTRLLVL.

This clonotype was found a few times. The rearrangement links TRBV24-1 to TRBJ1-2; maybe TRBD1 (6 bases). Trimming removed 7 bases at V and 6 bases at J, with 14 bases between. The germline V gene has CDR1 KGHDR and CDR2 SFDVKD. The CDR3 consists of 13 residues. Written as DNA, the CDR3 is TGTGCCACCAGGGGCGGGACAACCGATGGCTACACCTTC. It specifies CATRGGTTDGYTF.

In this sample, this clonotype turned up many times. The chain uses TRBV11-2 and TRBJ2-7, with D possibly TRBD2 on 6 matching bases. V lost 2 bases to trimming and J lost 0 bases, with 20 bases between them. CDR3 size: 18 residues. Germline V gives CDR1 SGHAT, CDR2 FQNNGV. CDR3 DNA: TGTGCCAGCAGCTTATTTGGGGTGGGTCGGGGACTCTCCTACGAGCAGTACTTC. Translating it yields CASSLFGVGRGLSYEQYF.

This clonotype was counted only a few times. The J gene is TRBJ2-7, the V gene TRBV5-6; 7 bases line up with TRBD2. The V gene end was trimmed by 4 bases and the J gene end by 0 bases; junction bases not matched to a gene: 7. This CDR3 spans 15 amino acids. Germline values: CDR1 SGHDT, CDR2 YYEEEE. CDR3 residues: CASSPGGLLSYEQYF. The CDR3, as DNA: TGTGCCAGCAGCCCGGGGGGTCTTCTCTCCTACGAGCAGTACTTC.

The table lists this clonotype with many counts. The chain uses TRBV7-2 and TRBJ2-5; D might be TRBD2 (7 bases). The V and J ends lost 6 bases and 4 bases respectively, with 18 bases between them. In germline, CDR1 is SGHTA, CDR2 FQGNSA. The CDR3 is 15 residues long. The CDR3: CASRVASGGAETQYF. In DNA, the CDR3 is TGTGCCAGCAGGGTAGCATCGGGGGGCGCAGAGACCCAGTACTTC.

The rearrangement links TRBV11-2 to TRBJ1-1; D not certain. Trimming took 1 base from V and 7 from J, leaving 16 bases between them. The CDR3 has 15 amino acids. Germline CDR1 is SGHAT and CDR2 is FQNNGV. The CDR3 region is CASSLVRSGDVEAFF. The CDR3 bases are TGTGCCAGCAGCTTAGTCCGTTCTGGGGATGTTGAAGCTTTCTTT.

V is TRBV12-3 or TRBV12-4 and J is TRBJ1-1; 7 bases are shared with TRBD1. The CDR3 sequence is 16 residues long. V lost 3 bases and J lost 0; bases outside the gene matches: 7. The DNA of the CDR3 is TGTGCCAGCAGTTTGTCAGGGGGGCGTTTGAACACTGAAGCTTTCTTT. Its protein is CASSLSGGRLNTEAFF.

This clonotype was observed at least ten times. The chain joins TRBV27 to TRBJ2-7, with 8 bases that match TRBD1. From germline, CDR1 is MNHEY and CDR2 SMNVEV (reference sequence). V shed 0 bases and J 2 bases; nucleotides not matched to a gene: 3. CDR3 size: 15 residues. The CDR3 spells CASSLSRTGTYEQYF. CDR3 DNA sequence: TGTGCCAGCAGTTTATCGAGGACAGGGACCTACGAGCAGTACTTC.

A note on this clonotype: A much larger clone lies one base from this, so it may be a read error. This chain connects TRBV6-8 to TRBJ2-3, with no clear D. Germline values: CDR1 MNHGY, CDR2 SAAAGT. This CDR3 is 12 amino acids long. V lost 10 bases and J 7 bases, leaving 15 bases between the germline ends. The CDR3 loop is CATPLYAHTQYF. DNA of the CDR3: TGTGCCACCCCTCTTTACGCGCATACGCAGTATTTT.

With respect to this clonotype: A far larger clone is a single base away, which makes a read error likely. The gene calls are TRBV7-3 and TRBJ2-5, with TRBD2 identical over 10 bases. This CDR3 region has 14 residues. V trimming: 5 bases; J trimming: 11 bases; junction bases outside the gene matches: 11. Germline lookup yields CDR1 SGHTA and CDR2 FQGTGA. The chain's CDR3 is CASSVNSGGFEQYF. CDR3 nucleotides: TGTGCCAGCAGCGTGAATAGCGGGGGGTTTGAGCAGTACTTC.

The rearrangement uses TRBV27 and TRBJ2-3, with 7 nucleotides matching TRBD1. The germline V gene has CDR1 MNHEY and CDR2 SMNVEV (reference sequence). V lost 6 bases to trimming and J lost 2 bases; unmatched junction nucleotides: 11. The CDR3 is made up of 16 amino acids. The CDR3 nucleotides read TGTGCCAGCAGACCCGGGACAGAGACCCTCACAGATACGCAGTATTTT. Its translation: CASRPGTETLTDTQYF.

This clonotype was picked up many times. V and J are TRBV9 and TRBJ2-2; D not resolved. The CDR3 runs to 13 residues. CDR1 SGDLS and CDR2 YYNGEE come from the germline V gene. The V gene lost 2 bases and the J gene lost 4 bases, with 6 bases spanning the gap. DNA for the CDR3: TGTGCCAGCAGCGTGGTACCCACCGGGGAGCTGTTTTTT. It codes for CASSVVPTGELFF.

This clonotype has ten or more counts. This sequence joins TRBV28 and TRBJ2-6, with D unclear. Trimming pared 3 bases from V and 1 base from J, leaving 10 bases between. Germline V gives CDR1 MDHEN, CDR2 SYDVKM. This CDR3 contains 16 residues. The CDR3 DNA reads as TGTGCCAGCAGTTTTTTGGGTAATTCTGGGGCCAACGTCCTGACTTTC. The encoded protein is CASSFLGNSGANVLTF.

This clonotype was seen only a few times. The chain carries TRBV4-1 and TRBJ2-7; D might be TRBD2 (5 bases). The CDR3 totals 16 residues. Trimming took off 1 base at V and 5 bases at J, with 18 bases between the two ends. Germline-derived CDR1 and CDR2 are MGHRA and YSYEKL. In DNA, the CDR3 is TGCGCCAGCAGCCAAGGGCGATGGCAGGCGAGGGACGAGCAGTACTTC. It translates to CASSQGRWQARDEQYF.

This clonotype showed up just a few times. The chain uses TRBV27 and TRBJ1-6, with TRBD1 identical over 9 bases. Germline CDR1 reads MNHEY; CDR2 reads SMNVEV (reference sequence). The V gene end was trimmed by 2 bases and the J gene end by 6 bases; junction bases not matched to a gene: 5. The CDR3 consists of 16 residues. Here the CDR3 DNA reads TGTGCCAGCAGTTTAGGACAGGGGCTTTTTAATTCACCCCTCCACTTT. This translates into CASSLGQGLFNSPLHF.

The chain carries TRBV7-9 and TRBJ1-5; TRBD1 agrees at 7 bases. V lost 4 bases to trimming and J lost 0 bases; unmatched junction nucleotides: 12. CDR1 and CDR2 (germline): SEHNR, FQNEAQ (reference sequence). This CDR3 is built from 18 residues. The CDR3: CASSSDRWDEYSNQPQHF. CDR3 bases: TGTGCCAGCAGCTCGGACAGGTGGGACGAGTATAGCAATCAGCCCCAGCATTTT.

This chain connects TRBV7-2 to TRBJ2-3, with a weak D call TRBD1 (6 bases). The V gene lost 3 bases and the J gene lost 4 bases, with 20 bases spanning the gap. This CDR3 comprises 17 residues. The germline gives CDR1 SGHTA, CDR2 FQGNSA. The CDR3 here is CASSFSAPGAFPDTQYF. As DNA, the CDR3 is TGTGCCAGCAGCTTCTCCGCTCCAGGGGCCTTCCCAGATACGCAGTATTTT.

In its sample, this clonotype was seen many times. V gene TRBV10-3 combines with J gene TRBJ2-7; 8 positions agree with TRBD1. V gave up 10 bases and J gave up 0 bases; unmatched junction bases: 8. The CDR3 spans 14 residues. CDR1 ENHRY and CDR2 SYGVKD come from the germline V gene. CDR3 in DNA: TGTGCCACGAAGGGACAGGCGAGCTCCTACGAGCAGTACTTC. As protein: CATKGQASSYEQYF.

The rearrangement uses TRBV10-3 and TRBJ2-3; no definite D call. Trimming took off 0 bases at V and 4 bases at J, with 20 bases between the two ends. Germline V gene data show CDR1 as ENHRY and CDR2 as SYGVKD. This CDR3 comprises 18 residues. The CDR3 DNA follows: TGTGCCATCAGTGAGTCGATTGTACAGAGGTCAGGACCAGATACGCAGTATTTT. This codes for CAISESIVQRSGPDTQYF.

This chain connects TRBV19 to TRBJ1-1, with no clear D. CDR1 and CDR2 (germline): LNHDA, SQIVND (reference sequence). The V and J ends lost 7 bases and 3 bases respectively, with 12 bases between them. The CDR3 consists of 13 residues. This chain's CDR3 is CASKWVRDTEAFF. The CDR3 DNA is TGTGCCAGTAAATGGGTGAGGGACACTGAAGCTTTCTTT. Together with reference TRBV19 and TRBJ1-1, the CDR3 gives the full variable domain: DGGITQSPKYLFRKEGQNVTLSCEQNLNHDAMYWYRQDPGQGLRLIYYSQIVNDFQKGDIAEGYSVSREKKESFPLTVTSAQKNPTAFYLCASKWVRDTEAFFGQGTRLTVV.

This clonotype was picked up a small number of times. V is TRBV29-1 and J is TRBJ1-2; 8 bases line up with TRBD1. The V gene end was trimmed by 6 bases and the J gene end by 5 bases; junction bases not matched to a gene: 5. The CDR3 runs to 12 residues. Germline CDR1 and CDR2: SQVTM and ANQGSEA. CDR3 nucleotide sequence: TGCAGCGTCGGGACAGGTCCTTATGGCTACACCTTC. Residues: CSVGTGPYGYTF.

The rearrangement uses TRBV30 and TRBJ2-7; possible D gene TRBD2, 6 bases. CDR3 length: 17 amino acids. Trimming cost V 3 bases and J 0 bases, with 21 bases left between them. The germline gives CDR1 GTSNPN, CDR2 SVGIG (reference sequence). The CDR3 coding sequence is TGTGCCTGGAGGCCGGGACTCCTCTCGGGGAGCTCCTACGAGCAGTACTTC. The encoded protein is CAWRPGLLSGSSYEQYF. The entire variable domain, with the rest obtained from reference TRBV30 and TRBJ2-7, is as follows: SQTIHQWPATLVQPVGSPLSLECTVEGTSNPNLYWYRQAAGRGLQLLFYSVGIGQISSEVPQNLSASRPQDRQFILSSKKLLLSDSGFYLCAWRPGLLSGSSYEQYFGPGTRLTVT.

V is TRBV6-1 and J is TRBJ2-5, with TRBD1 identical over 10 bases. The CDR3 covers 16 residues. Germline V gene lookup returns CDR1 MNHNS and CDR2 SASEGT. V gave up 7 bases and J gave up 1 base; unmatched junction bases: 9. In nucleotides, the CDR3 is TGTGCCAGCAAGGGACAGGGGACTAAACGCCAAGAGACCCAGTACTTC. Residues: CASKGQGTKRQETQYF.

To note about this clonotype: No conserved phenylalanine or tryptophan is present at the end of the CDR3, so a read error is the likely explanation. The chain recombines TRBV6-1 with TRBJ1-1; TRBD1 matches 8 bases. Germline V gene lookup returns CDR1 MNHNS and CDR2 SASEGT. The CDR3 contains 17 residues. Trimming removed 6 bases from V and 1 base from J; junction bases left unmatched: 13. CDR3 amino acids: CASSPLQGGLANTEAFL. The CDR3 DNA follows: TGTGCCAGCAGCCCCCTACAGGGGGGTCTTGCGAACACTGAAGCTTTCTTG.

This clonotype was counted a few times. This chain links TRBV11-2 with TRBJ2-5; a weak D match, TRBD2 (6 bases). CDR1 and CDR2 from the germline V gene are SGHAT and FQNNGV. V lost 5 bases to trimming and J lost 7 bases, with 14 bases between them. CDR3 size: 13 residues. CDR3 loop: CASSPELALTQYF. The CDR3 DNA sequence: TGTGCCAGCAGCCCGGAACTAGCACTGACCCAGTACTTC.

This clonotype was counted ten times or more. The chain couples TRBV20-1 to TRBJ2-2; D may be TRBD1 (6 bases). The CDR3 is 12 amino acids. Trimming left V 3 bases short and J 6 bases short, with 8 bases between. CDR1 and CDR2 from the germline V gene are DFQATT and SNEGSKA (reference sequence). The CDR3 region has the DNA TGCAGTGCTAGTAGGGGGTCCGGGGAGCTGTTTTTT. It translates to CSASRGSGELFF.

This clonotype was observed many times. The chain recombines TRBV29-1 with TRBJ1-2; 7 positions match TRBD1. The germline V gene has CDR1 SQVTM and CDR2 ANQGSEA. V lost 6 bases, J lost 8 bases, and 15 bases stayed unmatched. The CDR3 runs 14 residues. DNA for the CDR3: TGCAGCGTCGGGGGACAGCCGATATATCGGGGCTACACCTTC. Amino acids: CSVGGQPIYRGYTF.

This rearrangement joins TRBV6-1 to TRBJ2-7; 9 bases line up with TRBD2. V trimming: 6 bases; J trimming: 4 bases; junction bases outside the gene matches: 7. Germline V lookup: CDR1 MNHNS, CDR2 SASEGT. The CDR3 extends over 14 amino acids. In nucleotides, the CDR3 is TGTGCCAGCAGAAAAATAGCGGGGGAATACGAGCAGTACTTC. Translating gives CASRKIAGEYEQYF.